A single sample gave rise to the 11 T cell receptor beta chains below, sequenced in a study of cytomegalovirus exposure and HLA in healthy donors. The PCR made use of 60 Vbeta and 13 Jbeta primers. Clones were sequenced by immunoSEQ multiplex PCR, and TCRdb holds only the in-frame ones, with some missing. The sample holds under 250,000 clones; around 79% are singletons and the top ten take 3.5% to 5%. Sequencing was carried out using PBMCs. The receptors shown here come from a woman in her 30s in good health and CMV-seropositive.

V and J are TRBV4-3 and TRBJ1-1, with D unclear. The length of the CDR3 is 16 residues. V shed 0 bases and J shed 4 bases, with 15 bases lying between them. Per germline, CDR1 LGHNA and CDR2 YSLEER. CDR3 residues: CASSQDKGGMATEAFF. CDR3 DNA sequence: TGCGCCAGCAGCCAAGATAAAGGAGGGATGGCCACTGAAGCTTTCTTT.

This clone was seen more than once but under ten times. The chain uses TRBV29-1 and TRBJ2-4, with 11 positions matching TRBD1. J lost 1 base, V lost 4 bases, and 3 bases had no gene match. CDR1 is SQVTM, CDR2 ANQGSEA, per germline. There are 15 residues in the CDR3. The CDR3 is CSVAGTGGAKNIQYF. The CDR3 nucleotides read TGCAGCGTTGCCGGGACAGGGGGGGCCAAAAACATTCAGTACTTC.

The chain is built from TRBV5-4 and TRBJ1-2; perhaps TRBD1 as D (6 bases). The germline CDR1 and CDR2 sequences are SGHNT and YYREEE (reference sequence). Trimming removed 3 bases at V and 1 base at J, with 7 bases between. The CDR3 consists of 13 residues. The CDR3 loop reads CASSSDSNYGYTF. CDR3 nucleotide sequence: TGTGCCAGCAGCTCGGACAGTAACTATGGCTACACCTTC.

The chain employs TRBV4-3 and TRBJ2-7; 7 nucleotides line up with TRBD1. The V gene's germline CDR1 is LGHNA and CDR2 YSLEER. The V gene end was trimmed by 3 bases and the J gene end by 9 bases; junction bases not matched to a gene: 14. The CDR3 loop spans 15 amino acids. The CDR3: CASSQHNRAGDRQYF. In DNA, the CDR3 is TGCGCCAGCAGCCAGCACAATAGGGCAGGGGACAGGCAGTACTTC.

In the case of this clone: One end of the junction fails to match germline, which may point to a read error. This sample also contains other DNA sequences that code for the same CDR3. V is TRBV6-5 and J is TRBJ1-2; tentatively, D is TRBD1 (6 bases). Per germline, CDR1 MNHEY and CDR2 SVGAGI. This CDR3 comprises 15 residues. The CDR3 DNA reads TGTGCCAGCAGACCCCCGGACAGCCTCAACTATGGCTACACTTTC. Protein sequence: CASRPPDSLNYGYTF.

The chain couples TRBV5-5 to TRBJ2-2, with 12 bases fitting TRBD2. Per the germline V gene, CDR1 is SGHKS and CDR2 is YYEKEE (reference sequence). The CDR3 spans 16 residues. The junction had 3 bases not matched to a gene; V was cut back by 4 bases and J by 2 bases. CDR3 DNA: TGTGCCAGCAGCATGGGACTAGCGGGTAACACCGGGGAGCTGTTTTTT. Amino acids: CASSMGLAGNTGELFF.

This clone has just a few counts. This rearrangement joins TRBV28 to TRBJ2-7; 8 nucleotides agree with TRBD2. Germline trimming cut 7 bases from V and 3 bases from J; bases unmatched to any gene: 8. The V gene's germline CDR1 is MDHEN and CDR2 SYDVKM. This CDR3 contains 14 residues. CDR3 region: CASISSGGVYEQYF. CDR3 in DNA: TGTGCCAGCATTTCTTCCGGGGGGGTCTACGAGCAGTACTTC.

The rearrangement uses TRBV5-1 and TRBJ1-3, with TRBD1 as a possible D gene (5 bases). The CDR3 has 14 amino acids. The V end was cut by 4 bases, the J end by 2 bases, with 10 bases between. CDR1 is SGHRS, CDR2 YFSETQ, per germline. CDR3 in DNA: TGCGCCAGCAGCGAGGAGGGACCTGGAAACACCATATATTTT. Translated: CASSEEGPGNTIYF. Looking up the rest from reference TRBV5-1 and TRBJ1-3 gives the full variable domain: KAGVTQTPRYLIKTRGQQVTLSCSPISGHRSVSWYQQTPGQGLQFLFEYFSETQRNKGNFPGRFSGRQFSNSRSEMNVSTLELGDSALYLCASSEEGPGNTIYFGEGSWLTVV.

V and J are TRBV29-1 and TRBJ1-1; tentative D call: TRBD1 (5 bases). CDR1 SQVTM and CDR2 ANQGSEA come from the germline V gene. This CDR3 is 12 amino acids long. V dropped 7 bases and J dropped 7 bases, with 16 bases sitting between them. Written as DNA, the CDR3 is TGCAGCGCCCCCTGGCCGGGGGATGAAGCTTTCTTT. This encodes CSAPWPGDEAFF.

This sequence joins TRBV6-5 and TRBJ2-3, with a tentative D call TRBD1 (6 bases). Between the trimmed V and J ends, which lost 6 bases and 4 bases, there was a span of 8 bases. The germline CDR1 and CDR2 sequences are MNHEY and SVGAGI. There are 12 residues in the CDR3. The CDR3 coding sequence is TGTGCCAGCAGACAGGGACCAGATACGCAGTATTTT. This sequence encodes CASRQGPDTQYF.

The CDR3 region is CASIPGGATEAFF. CDR3 DNA sequence: TGTGCCAGCATCCCAGGAGGGGCCACTGAAGCTTTCTTT. The rearrangement joins TRBV6-5 to TRBJ1-1, with TRBD1 as a possible D gene (5 bases). The length of the CDR3 is 13 residues. Trimming cost V 7 bases and J 4 bases, with 13 bases left between them. The germline CDR1 and CDR2 sequences are MNHEY and SVGAGI.